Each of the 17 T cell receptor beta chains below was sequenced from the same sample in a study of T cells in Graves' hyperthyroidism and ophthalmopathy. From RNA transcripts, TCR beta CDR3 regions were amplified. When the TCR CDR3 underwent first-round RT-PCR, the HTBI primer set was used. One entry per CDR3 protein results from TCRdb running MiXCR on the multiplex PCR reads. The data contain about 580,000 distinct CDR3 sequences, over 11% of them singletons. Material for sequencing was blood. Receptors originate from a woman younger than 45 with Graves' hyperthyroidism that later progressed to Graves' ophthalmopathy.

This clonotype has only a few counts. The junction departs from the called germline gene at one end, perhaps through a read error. In nucleotides, the CDR3 is TGTGCCAGTAGTATGGGACAGGGATTTGAAAAACCGTTTTTT. Its translation is CASSMGQGFEKPFF. The J gene is TRBJ1-4, the V gene TRBV19, with 9 bases fitting TRBD1. CDR3 size: 14 residues. From germline, CDR1 is LNHDA and CDR2 SQIVND (reference sequence).

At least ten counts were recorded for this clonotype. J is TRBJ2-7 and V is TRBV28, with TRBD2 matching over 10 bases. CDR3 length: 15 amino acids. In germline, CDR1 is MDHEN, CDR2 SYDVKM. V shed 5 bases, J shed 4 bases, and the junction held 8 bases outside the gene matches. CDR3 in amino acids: CASSPSSGSMYEQYF. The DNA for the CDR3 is TGTGCCAGCAGTCCCTCTAGCGGGAGTATGTACGAGCAGTACTTC.

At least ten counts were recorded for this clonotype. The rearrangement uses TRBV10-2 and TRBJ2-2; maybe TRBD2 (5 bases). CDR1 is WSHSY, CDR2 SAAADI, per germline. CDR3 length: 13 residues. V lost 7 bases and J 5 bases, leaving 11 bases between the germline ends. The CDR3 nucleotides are TGCGCCAGCAAGGACTCGCATACCGGGGAGCTGTTTTTT. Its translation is CASKDSHTGELFF.

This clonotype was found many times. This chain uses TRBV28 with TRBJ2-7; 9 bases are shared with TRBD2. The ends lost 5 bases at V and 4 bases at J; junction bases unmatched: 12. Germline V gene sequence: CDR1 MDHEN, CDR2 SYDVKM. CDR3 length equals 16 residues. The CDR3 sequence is CASSPRVAGASYEQYF. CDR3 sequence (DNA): TGTGCCAGCAGTCCCCGAGTAGCGGGAGCTTCTTACGAGCAGTACTTC.

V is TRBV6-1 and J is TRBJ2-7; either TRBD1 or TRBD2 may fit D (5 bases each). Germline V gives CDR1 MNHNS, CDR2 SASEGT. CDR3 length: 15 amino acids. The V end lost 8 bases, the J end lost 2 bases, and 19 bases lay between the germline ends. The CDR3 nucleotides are TGTGCCAGCTCCTTAAACAGGAACGGGGCCTACGAGCAGTACTTC. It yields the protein CASSLNRNGAYEQYF.

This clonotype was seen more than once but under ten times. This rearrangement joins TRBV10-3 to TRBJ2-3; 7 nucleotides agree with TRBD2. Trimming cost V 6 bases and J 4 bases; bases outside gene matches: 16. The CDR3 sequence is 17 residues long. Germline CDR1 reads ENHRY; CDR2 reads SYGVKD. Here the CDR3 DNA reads TGTGCCATCAGCCAAACCACCGGACGGGAGGACCCAGATACGCAGTATTTT. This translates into CAISQTTGREDPDTQYF.

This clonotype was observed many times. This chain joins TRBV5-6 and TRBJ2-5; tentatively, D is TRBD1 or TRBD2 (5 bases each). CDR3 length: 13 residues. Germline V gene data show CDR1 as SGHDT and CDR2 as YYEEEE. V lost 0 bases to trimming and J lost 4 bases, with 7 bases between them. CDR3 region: CASSLGDAETQYF. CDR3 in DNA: TGTGCCAGCAGCTTGGGGGACGCAGAGACCCAGTACTTC.

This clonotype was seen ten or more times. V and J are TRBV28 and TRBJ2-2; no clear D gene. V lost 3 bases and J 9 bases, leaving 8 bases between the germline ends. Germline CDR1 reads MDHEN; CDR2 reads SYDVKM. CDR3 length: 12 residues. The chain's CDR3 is CASSFEERELFF. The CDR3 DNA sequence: TGTGCCAGCAGTTTCGAGGAGAGGGAGCTGTTTTTT. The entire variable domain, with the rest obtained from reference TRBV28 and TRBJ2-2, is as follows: DVKVTQSSRYLVKRTGEKVFLECVQDMDHENMFWYRQDPGLGLRLIYFSYDVKMKEKGDIPEGYSVSREKKERFSLILESASTNQTSMYLCASSFEERELFFGEGSRLTVL.

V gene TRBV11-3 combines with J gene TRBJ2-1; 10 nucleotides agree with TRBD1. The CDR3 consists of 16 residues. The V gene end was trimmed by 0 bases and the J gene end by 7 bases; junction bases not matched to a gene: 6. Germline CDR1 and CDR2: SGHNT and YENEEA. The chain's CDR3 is CASSLEGWTGGNEQFF. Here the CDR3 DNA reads TGTGCCAGCAGCTTAGAAGGGTGGACAGGGGGGAATGAGCAGTTCTTC.

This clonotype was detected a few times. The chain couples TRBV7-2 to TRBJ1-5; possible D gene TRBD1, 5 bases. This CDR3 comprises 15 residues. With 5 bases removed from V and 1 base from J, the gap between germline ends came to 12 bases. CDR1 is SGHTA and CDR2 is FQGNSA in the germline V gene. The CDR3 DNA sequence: TGTGCCAGCAGCACCCAAGGGGTAAGCAATCAGCCCCAGCATTTT. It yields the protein CASSTQGVSNQPQHF.

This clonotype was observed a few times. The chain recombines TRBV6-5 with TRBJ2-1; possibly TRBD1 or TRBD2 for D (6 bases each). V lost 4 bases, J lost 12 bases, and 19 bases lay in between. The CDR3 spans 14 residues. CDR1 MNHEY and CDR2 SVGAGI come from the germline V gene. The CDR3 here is CASSWGRGSGRQFF. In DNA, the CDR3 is TGTGCCAGCAGTTGGGGCAGGGGTAGCGGCAGGCAGTTCTTC.

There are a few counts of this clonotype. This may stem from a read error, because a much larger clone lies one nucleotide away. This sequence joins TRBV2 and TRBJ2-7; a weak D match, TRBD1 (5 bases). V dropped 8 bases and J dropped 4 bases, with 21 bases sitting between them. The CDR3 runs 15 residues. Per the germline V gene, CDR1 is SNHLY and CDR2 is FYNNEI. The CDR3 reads CASGSTGDRLYEQYF. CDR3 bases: TGTGCCAGCGGCTCCACAGGAGACCGTCTGTACGAGCAGTACTTC.

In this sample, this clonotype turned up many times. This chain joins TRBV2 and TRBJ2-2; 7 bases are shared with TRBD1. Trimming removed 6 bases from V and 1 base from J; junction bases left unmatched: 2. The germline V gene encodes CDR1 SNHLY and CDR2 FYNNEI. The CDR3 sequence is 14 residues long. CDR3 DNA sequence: TGTGCCAGCAGGAGGGACAGGAACACCGGGGAGCTGTTTTTT. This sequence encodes CASRRDRNTGELFF.

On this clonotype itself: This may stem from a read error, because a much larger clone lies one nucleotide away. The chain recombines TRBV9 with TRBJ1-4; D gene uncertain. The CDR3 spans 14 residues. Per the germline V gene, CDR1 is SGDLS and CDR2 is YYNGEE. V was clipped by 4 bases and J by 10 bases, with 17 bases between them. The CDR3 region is CASSPTEKIGKLFF. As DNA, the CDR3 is TGTGCCAGCAGCCCTACTGAAAAAATCGGAAAACTGTTTTTT.

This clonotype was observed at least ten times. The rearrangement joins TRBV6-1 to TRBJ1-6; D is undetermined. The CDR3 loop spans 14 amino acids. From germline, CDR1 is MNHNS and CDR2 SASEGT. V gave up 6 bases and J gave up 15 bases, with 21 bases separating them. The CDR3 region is CASRLNSGELHLHF. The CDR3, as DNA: TGTGCCAGCAGACTTAACTCCGGGGAACTGCACCTCCACTTT.

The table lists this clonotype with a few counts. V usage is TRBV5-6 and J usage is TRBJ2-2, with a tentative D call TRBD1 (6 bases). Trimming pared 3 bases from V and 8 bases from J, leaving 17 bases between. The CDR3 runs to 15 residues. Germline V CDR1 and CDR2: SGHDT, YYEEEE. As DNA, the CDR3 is TGTGCCAGCAGCTGGACCGGGACAATGGGGGGGGAGCTGTTTTTT. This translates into CASSWTGTMGGELFF.

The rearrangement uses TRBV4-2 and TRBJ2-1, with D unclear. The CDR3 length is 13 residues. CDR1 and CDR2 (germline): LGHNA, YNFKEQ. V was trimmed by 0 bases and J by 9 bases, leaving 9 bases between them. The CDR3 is CASSQEITGEQFF. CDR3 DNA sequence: TGTGCCAGCAGCCAAGAGATCACGGGTGAGCAGTTCTTC.